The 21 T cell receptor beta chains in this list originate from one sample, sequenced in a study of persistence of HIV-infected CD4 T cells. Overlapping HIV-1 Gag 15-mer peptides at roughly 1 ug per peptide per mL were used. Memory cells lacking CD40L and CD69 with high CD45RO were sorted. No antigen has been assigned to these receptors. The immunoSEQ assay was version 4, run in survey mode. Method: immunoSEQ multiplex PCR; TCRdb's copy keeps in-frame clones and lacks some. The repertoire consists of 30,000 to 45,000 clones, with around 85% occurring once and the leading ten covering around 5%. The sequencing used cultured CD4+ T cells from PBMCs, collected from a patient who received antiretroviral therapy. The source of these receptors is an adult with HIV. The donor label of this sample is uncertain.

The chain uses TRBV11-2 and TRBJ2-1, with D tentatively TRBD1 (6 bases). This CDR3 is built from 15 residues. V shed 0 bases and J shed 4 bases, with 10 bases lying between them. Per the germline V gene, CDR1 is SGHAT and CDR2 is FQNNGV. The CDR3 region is CASSLEGDTYNEQFF. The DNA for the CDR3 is TGTGCCAGCAGCTTAGAGGGGGACACATACAATGAGCAGTTCTTC.

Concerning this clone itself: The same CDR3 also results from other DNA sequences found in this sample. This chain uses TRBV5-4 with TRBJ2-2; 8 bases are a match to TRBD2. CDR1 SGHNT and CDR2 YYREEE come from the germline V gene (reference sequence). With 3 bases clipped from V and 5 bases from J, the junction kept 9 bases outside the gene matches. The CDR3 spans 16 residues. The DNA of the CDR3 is TGTGCCAGCAGCTCCGGGGGGGGGCGAGGGACCGGGGAGCTGTTTTTT. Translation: CASSSGGGRGTGELFF.

CDR3 region: CASSLPSGSTDTQYF. Written as DNA, the CDR3 is TGTGCCAGCAGCTTGCCCAGCGGGAGCACAGATACGCAGTATTTT. The V gene is TRBV5-5, the J gene TRBJ2-3; possibly TRBD2 for D (6 bases). The CDR3 is 15 amino acids. Trimming removed 1 base at V and 0 bases at J, with 9 bases between. Germline lookup yields CDR1 SGHKS and CDR2 YYEKEE (reference sequence).

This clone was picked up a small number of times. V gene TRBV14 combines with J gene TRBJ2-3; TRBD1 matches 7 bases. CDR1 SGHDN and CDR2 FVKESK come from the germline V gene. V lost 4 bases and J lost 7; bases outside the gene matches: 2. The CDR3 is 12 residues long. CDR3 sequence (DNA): TGTGCCAGCAGCCCCAGGGGGTATACGCAGTATTTT. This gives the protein CASSPRGYTQYF.

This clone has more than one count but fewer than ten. CDR3 nucleotide sequence: TGTGCCAGTAGTATCGTGGTCAACACCGGGGAGCTGTTTTTT. Translated: CASSIVVNTGELFF. V is TRBV19 and J is TRBJ2-2; D gene ambiguous. Germline CDR1 and CDR2: LNHDA and SQIVND (reference sequence). The length of the CDR3 is 14 residues. V was trimmed by 3 bases and J by 2 bases, leaving 7 bases between them.

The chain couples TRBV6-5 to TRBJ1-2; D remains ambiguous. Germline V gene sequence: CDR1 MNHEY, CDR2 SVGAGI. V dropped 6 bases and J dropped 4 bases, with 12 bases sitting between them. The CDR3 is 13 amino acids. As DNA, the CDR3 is TGTGCCAGCAGCCGGGATTCAGGCTATGGCTACACCTTC. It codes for CASSRDSGYGYTF.

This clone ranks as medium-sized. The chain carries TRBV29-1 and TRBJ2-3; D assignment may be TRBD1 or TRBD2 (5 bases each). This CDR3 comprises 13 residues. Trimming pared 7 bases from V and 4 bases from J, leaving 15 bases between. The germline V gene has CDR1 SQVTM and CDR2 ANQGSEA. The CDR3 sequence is CSAGWGYADTQYF. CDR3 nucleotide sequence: TGCAGCGCCGGATGGGGGTACGCAGATACGCAGTATTTT.

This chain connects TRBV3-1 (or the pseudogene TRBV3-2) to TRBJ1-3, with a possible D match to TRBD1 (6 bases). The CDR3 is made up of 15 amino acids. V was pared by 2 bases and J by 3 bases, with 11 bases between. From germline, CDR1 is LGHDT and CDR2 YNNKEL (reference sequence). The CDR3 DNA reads TGTGCCAGCAGCCAAAATACAGGGTTTGGAAACACCATATATTTT. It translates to CASSQNTGFGNTIYF.

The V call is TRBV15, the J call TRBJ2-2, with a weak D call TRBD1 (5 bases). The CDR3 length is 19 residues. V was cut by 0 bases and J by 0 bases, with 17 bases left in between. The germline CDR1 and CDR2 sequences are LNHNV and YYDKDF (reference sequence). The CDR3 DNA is TGTGCCACCAGCAGAGATTTACCTCTCAGGGTTGCGAACACCGGGGAGCTGTTTTTT. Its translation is CATSRDLPLRVANTGELFF.

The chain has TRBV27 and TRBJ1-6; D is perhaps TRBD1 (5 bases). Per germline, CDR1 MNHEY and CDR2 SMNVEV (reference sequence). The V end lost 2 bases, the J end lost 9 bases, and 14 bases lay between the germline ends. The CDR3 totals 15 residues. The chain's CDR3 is CASSLLSGSGSPLHF. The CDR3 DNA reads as TGTGCCAGCAGTTTACTGTCAGGGAGTGGTTCACCCCTCCACTTT.

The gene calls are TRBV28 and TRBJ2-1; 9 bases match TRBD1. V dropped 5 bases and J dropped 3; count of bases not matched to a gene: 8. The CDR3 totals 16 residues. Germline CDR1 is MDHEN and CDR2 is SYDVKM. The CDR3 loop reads CASSLQGAGVYNEQFF. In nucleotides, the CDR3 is TGTGCCAGCAGTCTACAGGGGGCGGGGGTCTACAATGAGCAGTTCTTC.

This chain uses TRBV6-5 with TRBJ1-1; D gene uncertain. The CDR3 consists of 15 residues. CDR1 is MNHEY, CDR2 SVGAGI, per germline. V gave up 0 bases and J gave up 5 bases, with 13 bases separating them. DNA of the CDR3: TGTGCCAGCAGTTACTCGACCGGGCGGGTTACTGAAGCTTTCTTT. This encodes CASSYSTGRVTEAFF.

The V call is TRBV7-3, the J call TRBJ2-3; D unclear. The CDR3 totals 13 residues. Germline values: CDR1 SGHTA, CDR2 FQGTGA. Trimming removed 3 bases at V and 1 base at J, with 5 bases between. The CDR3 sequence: CASSLDGTDTQYF. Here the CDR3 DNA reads TGTGCCAGCAGCTTGGACGGCACAGATACGCAGTATTTT.

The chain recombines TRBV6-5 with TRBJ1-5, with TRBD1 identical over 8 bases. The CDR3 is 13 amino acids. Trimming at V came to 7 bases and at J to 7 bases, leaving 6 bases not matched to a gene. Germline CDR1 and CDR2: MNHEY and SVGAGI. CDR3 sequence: CASTNPGGQPQHF. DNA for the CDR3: TGTGCCAGCACCAACCCAGGGGGCCAGCCCCAGCATTTT.

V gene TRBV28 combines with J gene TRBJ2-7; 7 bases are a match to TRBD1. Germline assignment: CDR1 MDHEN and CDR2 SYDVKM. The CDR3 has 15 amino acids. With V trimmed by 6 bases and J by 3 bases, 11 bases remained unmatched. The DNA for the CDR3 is TGTGCCAGCAGGCTAGGTCGCCGGGACAGCTACGAGCAGTACTTC. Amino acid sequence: CASRLGRRDSYEQYF.

CDR3 in amino acids: CASSSSGELANYGYTF. CDR3 DNA: TGCGCCAGCAGCTCCAGTGGGGAGCTTGCTAACTATGGCTACACCTTC. This sequence joins TRBV5-1 and TRBJ1-2; no clear D. CDR1 and CDR2 from the germline V gene are SGHRS and YFSETQ. Trimming shortened V by 3 bases and J by 0 bases, and 15 bases separated the two germline ends. The CDR3 totals 16 residues.

The DNA for the CDR3 is TGTGCCAGCAGTGAATTGGTAGCGGGGGGCCTCAGTTTCTTC. It codes for CASSELVAGGLSFF. The chain employs TRBV6-1 and TRBJ2-1, with 10 bases aligning to TRBD2. V was pared by 2 bases and J by 16 bases, with 11 bases of the junction left unmatched. The CDR3 loop spans 14 amino acids. The germline V gene encodes CDR1 MNHNS and CDR2 SASEGT.

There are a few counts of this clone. For the CDR3, the DNA is TGTGCCAGCAGCGTACATCTCCAGGGGGAGACCCAGTACTTC. Translating gives CASSVHLQGETQYF. The rearrangement joins TRBV9 to TRBJ2-5; a weak D match, TRBD1 (6 bases). Trimming left V 1 base short and J 5 bases short, with 12 bases between. This CDR3 spans 14 amino acids. Per germline, CDR1 SGDLS and CDR2 YYNGEE.

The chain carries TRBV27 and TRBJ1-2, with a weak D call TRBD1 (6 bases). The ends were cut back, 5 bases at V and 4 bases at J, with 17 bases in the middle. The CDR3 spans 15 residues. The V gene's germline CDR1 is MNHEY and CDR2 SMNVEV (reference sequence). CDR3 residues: CASSKNRDPSYGYTF. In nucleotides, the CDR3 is TGTGCCAGCAGTAAAAACAGGGACCCTAGCTATGGCTACACCTTC.

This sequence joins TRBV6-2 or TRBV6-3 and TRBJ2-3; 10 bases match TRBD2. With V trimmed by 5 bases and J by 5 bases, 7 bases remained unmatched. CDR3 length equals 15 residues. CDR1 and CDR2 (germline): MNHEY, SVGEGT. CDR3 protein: CASSKARLAGDTQYF. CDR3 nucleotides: TGTGCCAGCAGTAAAGCCAGACTAGCGGGAGATACGCAGTATTTT.

DNA of the CDR3: TGTGCCAGCAGTCTGACAGGGGGGGCGATCGCTGAAGCTTTCTTT. Protein sequence: CASSLTGGAIAEAFF. The V and J genes are TRBV28 and TRBJ1-1, with 9 bases that match TRBD1. Germline loops: CDR1 MDHEN, CDR2 SYDVKM. This CDR3 is 15 amino acids long. V shed 5 bases, J shed 6 bases, and the junction held 10 bases outside the gene matches.